This T cell receptor (beta chain) was documented in a study of Tregs in tolerant kidney transplant recipients. Study-wide results and limits: This study did not directly address biological reproducibility. Validation in larger populations is needed because few patients were studied. Activated donor B cell expansion appeared to reveal the most relevant donor-specific TCRbeta repertoire. Antigen-driven expansion was suggested because donor-specific Tregs expanded more than all Tregs in tolerant patients.

Sequencing was performed with immunoSEQ multiplex PCR; in TCRdb, only in-frame clones are kept and a portion is missing. The repertoire holds 54,000 or so clones, with about nine tenths as singletons. CDR1 is MNHEY, CDR2 SMNVEV, per germline (reference sequence). The CDR3 is 14 amino acids. The V end lost 5 bases, the J end lost 0 bases, and 11 bases lay between the germline ends. Recipients received nonmyeloablative bone marrow transplants from related graft donors, with transient mixed chimerism. Worth noting for this clone: The antigen remains undetermined.

This rearrangement joins TRBV27 to TRBJ2-7; TRBD1 is a possible D gene (6 bases). The sequences come from CD8+ T cells from blood (PBMCs), collected 24 months after the transplant. This clonotype originated in a human patient who received a combined kidney and bone marrow transplant. Certain T cells may be donor cells from the graft. The CDR3 DNA follows: TGTGCCAGCAGTGTACAGGGCAACTCCTACGAGCAGTACTTC. Encoded protein: CASSVQGNSYEQYF.